A selection of T cell receptor beta chains follows, all from one sample in a study of T cells in Graves' hyperthyroidism and ophthalmopathy. Using its own MiXCR run on the multiplex PCR reads, TCRdb lists one record per CDR3 protein. The repertoire holds under 350,000 distinct CDR3 sequences, with roughly 18% as singletons. Sequencing was done on a sample of blood. These receptors were collected from a woman in her forties or fifties with Graves' hyperthyroidism. CDR3s include the opening cysteine and the closing phenylalanine or tryptophan. D genes are given only for firm matches. Some rows have no size entry. The others give once, few or many, or a class for an expanded clone.

D	size	V	J	DNA	CDR3
NA	few	TRBV6-1	TRBJ1-1	TGTGCCAGCAGTGAAGGGTGGAAAGCTTTCTTT	CASSEGWKAFF
TRBD1	NA	TRBV11-2	TRBJ1-4	TGTGCCAGCAGGGTGACAGGGGGGAATGAAAAACTGTTTTTT	CASRVTGGNEKLFF
TRBD1	few	TRBV24-1	TRBJ2-3	TGTGCCACCAGTGATCCCGACCGGGACAGGGATTATACGCAGTATTTT	CATSDPDRDRDYTQYF
NA	few	TRBV3-1	TRBJ2-1	TGTGCCAGCGCGGCGGCGGGCCCCGCCTACAATGAGCAGTTCTTC	CASAAAGPAYNEQFF
NA	many	TRBV12-3/TRBV12-4	TRBJ2-5	TGTGCCAGCAGTTGGTCAGTAGGGGAGACCCAGTACTTC	CASSWSVGETQYF
NA	few	TRBV2	TRBJ2-4	TGTGCCAGCGGAACAACAGGGGCCAAAAACATTCAGTACTTC	CASGTTGAKNIQYF
NA	NA	TRBV4-1	TRBJ2-7	TGCGCCAGCAGCCAAGGGACCGGGCCCAACGAGCAGTACTTC	CASSQGTGPNEQYF
NA	many	TRBV5-1	TRBJ2-3	TGCGCCAGCAGCTTGATAGGTCTCGGCGGGACAGCAAGCACAGATACGCAGTATTTT	CASSLIGLGGTASTDTQYF
TRBD1	few	TRBV19	TRBJ1-4	TGTGCCAGTAGTCCGTCTCCAGGGGGTGATGAAAAACTGTTTTTT	CASSPSPGGDEKLFF
NA	NA	TRBV10-1	TRBJ2-4	TGCGCCAGCAGTGAGGGTACAGACCTAGCCAAAAACATTCAGTACTTC	CASSEGTDLAKNIQYF
NA	NA	TRBV5-1	TRBJ2-3	TGCGCCAGCAGCTTGGATTTCCACATGGGGATGGGAGGAGATACGCAGTATTTT	CASSLDFHMGMGGDTQYF
TRBD2	many	TRBV3-1	TRBJ2-7	TGTGCCAGCAGCTCACTAGCGGGAGTTACAGAGCAGTACTTC	CASSSLAGVTEQYF
NA	NA	TRBV19	TRBJ1-5	TGTGCCAGTCAACATCGGAGGACACAAAATCAGCCCCAGCATTTT	CASQHRRTQNQPQHF
NA	NA	TRBV6-2/TRBV6-3	TRBJ2-1	TGTGCCGTCGATCCCCCGATTGAGCAGTTCTTC	CAVDPPIEQFF
TRBD1	few	TRBV19	TRBJ2-1	TGTGCCAGTAGTATGGGACAGGTTTACAATGAGCAGTTCTTC	CASSMGQVYNEQFF
TRBD2	NA	TRBV2	TRBJ2-5	TGTGCCATTAAGCGGGGACCCCAAGAGACCCAGTACTTC	CAIKRGPQETQYF
TRBD1	many	TRBV12-3/TRBV12-4	TRBJ1-2	TGTGCCAGCAGTCAAACGACAGGGGTAGAGTATGGCTACACCTTC	CASSQTTGVEYGYTF
TRBD1	many	TRBV2	TRBJ1-1	TGTGCCAGCAGACTTGGGACAGGGTCGAACACTGAAGCTTTCTTT	CASRLGTGSNTEAFF